The clone carrying this TCR beta chain has only a few counts. Its specificity is unknown. This specimen comes from a study of cytomegalovirus exposure and HLA in healthy donors. Study in general: Researchers found that about 84% of under 450 genotyped donors fell within the Caucasian-associated ancestry cluster.

Findings and caveats of the study: Analyses of presence/absence relied on an assumption of roughly uniform sequencing depth across donors.

The PCR contained 60 Vbeta and 13 Jbeta primers. TCRdb's table, derived via immunoSEQ multiplex PCR, lists solely in-frame clones and lacks some. The sample lists about 190,000 clones, roughly four fifths occurring once. This CDR3 is 16 amino acids long. Germline lookup yields CDR1 MDHEN and CDR2 SYDVKM. Trimming cost V 0 bases and J 6 bases; bases outside gene matches: 3. The rearrangement joins TRBV28 to TRBJ2-1; 12 nucleotides match TRBD2. Material: PBMCs. The TCR sequence derives from a woman under 40 in good health and CMV-seropositive. In nucleotides, the CDR3 is TGTGCCAGCAGTTTATGGGGGACTAGCGGGTTCAATGAGCAGTTCTTC. As protein: CASSLWGTSGFNEQFF.